The 27 T cell receptor beta chains below all came from one sample that was sequenced in a study of blood T cell repertoires in COVID-19. Clones were read by immunoSEQ multiplex PCR, and TCRdb kept only the in-frame ones, dropping some. Seen here are 150,000 to 200,000 clones, 65% to 85% observed once, and the top ten hold 3% to 3.5%. Material for sequencing was PBMCs or T cells enriched from blood (not recorded which). These receptors originate from a woman in her 30s who had been exposed to COVID-19.

The chain carries TRBV9 and TRBJ2-1; a possible D gene is TRBD1 (5 bases). CDR3 length: 15 amino acids. Per germline, CDR1 SGDLS and CDR2 YYNGEE. The germline V and J ends were trimmed by 5 bases and 1 base, with 13 bases remaining between them. The CDR3 loop is CASSLRQTSYNEQFF. The CDR3 nucleotides are TGTGCCAGCAGTCTTCGACAGACGTCCTACAATGAGCAGTTCTTC.

This clone was seen once. V gene TRBV19 combines with J gene TRBJ2-2; 7 nucleotides align to TRBD1. The V segment lost 4 bases and the J segment 4 bases; nucleotides outside the gene matches: 6. Looked up from germline, CDR1 is LNHDA and CDR2 is SQIVND (reference sequence). The CDR3 loop spans 15 amino acids. CDR3 region: CASSTPGQLTGELFF. CDR3 nucleotides: TGTGCCAGTAGTACCCCGGGACAGCTCACCGGGGAGCTGTTTTTT.

The V and J genes are TRBV7-2 and TRBJ2-7; D remains unclear. The germline CDR1 and CDR2 sequences are SGHTA and FQGNSA. The CDR3 runs 13 residues. Trimming left V 7 bases short and J 2 bases short, with 12 bases between. CDR3 nucleotides: TGTGCCAGCACATATCAGGTGCCCTACGAGCAGTACTTC. It translates to CASTYQVPYEQYF.

This chain joins TRBV5-6 and TRBJ1-4, with D possibly being TRBD1 (6 bases). The germline gives CDR1 SGHDT, CDR2 YYEEEE. CDR3 length: 15 residues. V dropped 4 bases and J dropped 5 bases, with 15 bases sitting between them. CDR3 DNA sequence: TGTGCCAGCAGCCGCTGGGGGACACCGAATGAAAAACTGTTTTTT. It is translated as CASSRWGTPNEKLFF.

This chain uses TRBV3-1 (or the pseudogene TRBV3-2) with TRBJ2-3, with TRBD2 matching over 10 bases. The CDR3 loop spans 16 amino acids. CDR1 is LGHDT and CDR2 is YNNKEL in the germline V gene (reference sequence). V was clipped by 0 bases and J by 5 bases; unmatched bases: 5. The CDR3 region is CASSQDRTSGEDTQYF. CDR3 bases: TGTGCCAGCAGCCAAGATCGAACTAGCGGGGAAGATACGCAGTATTTT.

The V call is TRBV29-1, the J call TRBJ1-2, with D perhaps TRBD1 (6 bases). Looked up from germline, CDR1 is SQVTM and CDR2 is ANQGSEA. Trimming pared 8 bases from V and 7 bases from J, leaving 20 bases between. CDR3 length: 13 residues. The CDR3 sequence is CSLSRLGAVGYTF. The CDR3, as DNA: TGCAGCCTCAGTCGTCTGGGGGCGGTTGGCTACACCTTC.

This CDR3 reads CASSQGGPSYEQYF. The CDR3 DNA follows: TGCGCCAGCAGCCAGGGGGGGCCCTCCTACGAGCAGTACTTC. This chain uses TRBV4-1 with TRBJ2-7, with D tentatively TRBD2 (7 bases). Germline lookup yields CDR1 MGHRA and CDR2 YSYEKL. CDR3 length equals 14 residues. V was cut by 3 bases and J by 0 bases, with 9 bases left in between.

The rearrangement links TRBV7-2 to TRBJ1-4, with TRBD1 matching 10 bases. The CDR3 contains 16 residues. V was clipped by 2 bases and J by 8 bases; unmatched bases: 8. Germline V gene data show CDR1 as SGHTA and CDR2 as FQGNSA. CDR3 nucleotides: TGTGCCAGCAGCTTAATCCCGGGACAGGGGCAGGAAAAACTGTTTTTT. This gives the protein CASSLIPGQGQEKLFF.

Only a few counts were recorded for this clone. The same CDR3 arises from other DNA sequences in this sample as well. The V gene is TRBV10-1, the J gene TRBJ2-7; TRBD1 agrees at 11 bases. With 0 bases clipped from V and 5 bases from J, the junction kept 0 bases outside the gene matches. Germline CDR1 reads WNHNN; CDR2 reads SYGVQD (reference sequence). The CDR3 has 14 residues. DNA of the CDR3: TGCGCCAGCAGTGAGTCGGGACAGGGGGACGAGCAGTACTTC. Translated: CASSESGQGDEQYF.

The chain recombines TRBV24-1 with TRBJ2-3; TRBD1 matches at 7 bases. Germline V gene lookup returns CDR1 KGHDR and CDR2 SFDVKD. After removal of 3 bases from V and 9 bases from J, the junction contained 11 bases not matched to a gene. The CDR3 is 15 amino acids. CDR3 sequence (DNA): TGTGCCACCAGTGATCCTACTCGGACAGGAGGAACGCAGTATTTT. Translated, it gives CATSDPTRTGGTQYF.

The chain is built from TRBV27 and TRBJ1-2; 9 bases agree with TRBD1. The germline V gene has CDR1 MNHEY and CDR2 SMNVEV (reference sequence). The V and J ends lost 3 bases and 4 bases, in that order; junction bases with no gene match: 0. This CDR3 is 13 amino acids long. The CDR3 protein is CASSLTGGYGYTF. The CDR3 region has the DNA TGTGCCAGCAGTTTGACAGGGGGCTATGGCTACACCTTC.

Concerning this clone itself: The junction differs from germline at one of its ends, possibly a read error. V usage is TRBV30 and J usage is TRBJ1-2; a weak D match, TRBD1 (6 bases). Germline CDR1 reads GTSNPN; CDR2 reads SVGIG (reference sequence). CDR3 length: 8 amino acids. CDR3 nucleotide sequence: TGTGCCTGGAAGGGGGAGCTCTTC. Amino acid sequence: CAWKGELF.

The chain has TRBV4-1 and TRBJ1-5; the D is unclear. Germline assignment: CDR1 MGHRA and CDR2 YSYEKL. V shed 4 bases and J shed 7 bases, with 14 bases lying between them. This CDR3 is 14 amino acids long. CDR3 coding DNA: TGCGCCAGCAGCCTTTTCGGGAATGGACAGCCCCAGCATTTT. Translated, it gives CASSLFGNGQPQHF.

The V and J genes are TRBV7-2 and TRBJ1-1, with 7 bases matching TRBD1. The length of the CDR3 is 14 residues. V lost 3 bases and J lost 4; bases outside the gene matches: 5. The V gene's germline CDR1 is SGHTA and CDR2 FQGNSA. The chain's CDR3 is CASSFRPGGTEAFF. The CDR3 bases are TGTGCCAGCAGCTTCAGACCAGGGGGCACTGAAGCTTTCTTT.

V is TRBV19 and J is TRBJ1-5; TRBD1 matches at 10 bases. Germline CDR1 is LNHDA and CDR2 is SQIVND (reference sequence). CDR3 length: 17 amino acids. With V trimmed by 6 bases and J by 4 bases, 12 bases remained unmatched. CDR3 sequence reads: CASSRPTGGFFNQPQHF. CDR3 sequence (DNA): TGTGCCAGTAGCCGACCGACAGGGGGCTTTTTTAATCAGCCCCAGCATTTT. Supplemented by reference TRBV19 and TRBJ1-5, the full variable domain reads DGGITQSPKYLFRKEGQNVTLSCEQNLNHDAMYWYRQDPGQGLRLIYYSQIVNDFQKGDIAEGYSVSREKKESFPLTVTSAQKNPTAFYLCASSRPTGGFFNQPQHFGDGTRLSIL.

About this clone: The same CDR3 arises from other DNA sequences in this sample as well. V is TRBV6-5 and J is TRBJ1-5, with a possible D match to TRBD1 (5 bases). The length of the CDR3 is 14 residues. The germline gives CDR1 MNHEY, CDR2 SVGAGI. V gave up 2 bases and J gave up 4 bases, with 9 bases separating them. CDR3 bases: TGTGCCAGCAGTTACGGGGGGGGAAATCAGCCCCAGCATTTT. This gives the protein CASSYGGGNQPQHF.

The genes are TRBV5-1 and TRBJ2-3; D call uncertain. Germline lookup yields CDR1 SGHRS and CDR2 YFSETQ. With 9 bases removed from V and 6 bases from J, the gap between germline ends came to 17 bases. This CDR3 has 13 amino acids. Here the CDR3 reads CATASTSRDTQYF. Written as DNA, the CDR3 is TGCGCCACCGCGAGCACGAGTCGGGATACGCAGTATTTT.

The chain joins TRBV27 to TRBJ1-1, with no clear D. The germline gives CDR1 MNHEY, CDR2 SMNVEV (reference sequence). The CDR3 is 13 residues long. The V end was cut by 3 bases, the J end by 4 bases, with 9 bases between. CDR3 coding DNA: TGTGCCAGCAGTTTTCGAGACACCACTGAAGCTTTCTTT. Translated: CASSFRDTTEAFF.

J is TRBJ2-3 and V is TRBV7-8; 9 bases align to TRBD1. The junction had 4 bases not matched to a gene; V was cut back by 1 base and J by 2 bases. The CDR3 is 16 residues long. From germline, CDR1 is SGHVS and CDR2 FQNEAQ. The CDR3 region is CASSLGGTGNTDTQYF. The CDR3 DNA sequence: TGTGCCAGCAGCTTAGGTGGGACAGGGAACACAGATACGCAGTATTTT.

This clone was seen only a few times. CDR3 nucleotides: TGTGCCAGCTCACCAAGGGCGGGGGGTTACAATGAGCAGTTCTTC. It encodes CASSPRAGGYNEQFF. This sequence joins TRBV18 and TRBJ2-1; 8 nucleotides agree with TRBD2. There are 15 residues in the CDR3. Germline V lookup: CDR1 KGHSH, CDR2 LQKENI. V trimming: 2 bases; J trimming: 4 bases; junction bases outside the gene matches: 4. Full variable domain (rest looked up from reference TRBV18 and TRBJ2-1): NAGVMQNPRHLVRRRGQEARLRCSPMKGHSHVYWYRQLPEEGLKFMVYLQKENIIDESGMPKERFSAEFPKEGPSILRIQQVVRGDSAAYFCASSPRAGGYNEQFFGPGTRLTVL.

This rearrangement joins TRBV1 to TRBJ2-3; TRBD2, as called in the table, went unchecked against the DNA. TRBV1 is a documented pseudogene. The CDR3 contains 17 residues. The CDR3, as DNA: TGCACCAGCAGCCAAGAGTTCAGGACTAGACCCACAGATACGCAGTATTTT. Translated, it gives CTSSQEFRTRPTDTQYF.

The chain is built from TRBV5-4 and TRBJ1-2; D is possibly TRBD1 (5 bases). The V end was cut by 3 bases, the J end by 4 bases, with 16 bases between. The CDR3 consists of 15 residues. Germline-derived CDR1 and CDR2 are SGHNT and YYREEE (reference sequence). This CDR3 is CASSYWEGRGYGYTF. Here the CDR3 DNA reads TGTGCCAGCAGCTATTGGGAGGGGCGAGGCTATGGCTACACCTTC. Variable domain in full (rest from reference TRBV5-4 and TRBJ1-2): ETGVTQSPTHLIKTRGQQVTLRCSSQSGHNTVSWYQQALGQGPQFIFQYYREEENGRGNFPPRFSGLQFPNYSSELNVNALELDDSALYLCASSYWEGRGYGYTFGSGTRLTVV.

The chain couples TRBV10-3 to TRBJ1-3, with TRBD1 matching over 7 bases. CDR3 length: 17 amino acids. J lost 2 bases, V lost 2 bases, and 9 bases had no gene match. The germline V gene encodes CDR1 ENHRY and CDR2 SYGVKD. This CDR3 reads CAISETNAGGTGNTIYF. The CDR3 DNA is TGTGCCATCAGTGAGACTAACGCAGGGGGAACTGGAAACACCATATATTTT.

The chain joins TRBV5-1 to TRBJ1-4, with TRBD1 matching 12 bases. The V and J ends lost 3 bases and 3 bases, in that order; junction bases with no gene match: 6. This CDR3 region has 17 residues. Per the germline V gene, CDR1 is SGHRS and CDR2 is YFSETQ. The CDR3 sequence: CASSWGTGGQANEKLFF. The CDR3 nucleotides read TGCGCCAGCAGCTGGGGGACAGGGGGCCAGGCTAATGAAAAACTGTTTTTT.

The chain carries TRBV5-5 and TRBJ1-2, with a tentative D call TRBD1 (6 bases). The CDR3 is made up of 14 amino acids. Trimming took off 0 bases at V and 3 bases at J, with 9 bases between the two ends. Looked up from germline, CDR1 is SGHKS and CDR2 is YYEKEE (reference sequence). CDR3 region: CASSLVTGHYGYTF. DNA for the CDR3: TGTGCCAGCAGCTTGGTAACAGGGCACTATGGCTACACCTTC.

This clone was recorded only once. J is TRBJ2-3 and V is TRBV2; D remains ambiguous. This CDR3 contains 16 residues. From germline, CDR1 is SNHLY and CDR2 FYNNEI. The V and J ends lost 3 bases and 2 bases respectively, with 15 bases between them. The CDR3 spells CASSDEFSSLTDTQYF. In nucleotides, the CDR3 is TGTGCCAGCAGTGATGAGTTTTCAAGCCTCACAGATACGCAGTATTTT.

The CDR3 DNA reads TGTGCCAGCAGCCCCAGAGGGCGGAATGAAGCTTTCTTT. It specifies CASSPRGRNEAFF. The V gene is TRBV7-9, the J gene TRBJ1-1, with unresolved D. The CDR3 loop spans 13 amino acids. The germline V and J ends were trimmed by 5 bases and 7 bases, with 14 bases remaining between them. In germline, CDR1 is SEHNR, CDR2 FQNEAQ (reference sequence).